This T cell receptor beta chain was retrieved from a study of human T cells and chemical hapten exposure. Whole-study context: Upper-back patch tests with 0.01% DPC were read at 6 days. Women made up most patients, who had alopecia areata, totalis or universalis.

The CDR3 contains 13 residues. V lost 1 base and J lost 2; bases outside the gene matches: 2. CDR1 is DFQATT, CDR2 SNEGSKA, per germline (reference sequence). Study-level points and caveats: In comparison with controls, expanded TCRs gave rise to a significantly larger number of large CDR3 similarity clusters.

Unique molecular identifiers were attached to individual cDNA molecules within the library. TCRdb analysed the RACE reads with MiXCR anew, one entry per CDR3 protein. In the table there are under 200,000 distinct CDR3 sequences, 28% of which are singletons. As concerns this clonotype: What it binds is not known.

As for time point: patch test 3, about 24 weeks after DPC sensitization. Treatment: therapeutic diphenylcyclopropenone sensitization with weekly scalp DPC. The J gene is TRBJ2-7, the V gene TRBV20-1, with 7 nucleotides matching TRBD1. This sequence was found in a woman aged 18-30 years with alopecia areata. Some clones in this sample may be carry-over from other donors' samples. The source was whole blood, collected in connection with sensitization to the hapten diphenylcyclopropenone (DPC). The CDR3 bases are TGCAGTGCTAGAGTGACAGGGACCTACGAGCAGTACTTC. This codes for CSARVTGTYEQYF.